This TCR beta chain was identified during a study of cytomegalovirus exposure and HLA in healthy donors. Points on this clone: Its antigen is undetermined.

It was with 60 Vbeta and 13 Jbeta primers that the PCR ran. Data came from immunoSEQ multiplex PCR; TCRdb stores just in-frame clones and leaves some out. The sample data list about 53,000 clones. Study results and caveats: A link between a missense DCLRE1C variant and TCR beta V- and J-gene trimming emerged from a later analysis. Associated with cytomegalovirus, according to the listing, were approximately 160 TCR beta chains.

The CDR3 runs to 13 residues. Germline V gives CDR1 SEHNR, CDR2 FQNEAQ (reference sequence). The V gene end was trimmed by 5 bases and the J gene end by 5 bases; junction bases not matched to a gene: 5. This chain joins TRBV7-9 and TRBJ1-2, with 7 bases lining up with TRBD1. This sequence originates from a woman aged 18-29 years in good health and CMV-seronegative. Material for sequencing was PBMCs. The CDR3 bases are TGTGCCAGCAGCCGTCGACAGGGTTATGGCTACACCTTC. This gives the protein CASSRRQGYGYTF.